These 31 T cell receptor beta chains were all obtained from the same sample, sequenced in a study of naive and memory T cell subsets (dated by TCRdb to about 2017). The method behind the library was UMI-ligation and nested PCR. Data came from an Illumina MiSeq. An equimolar mix of two oligonucleotides covering both TRBC1 and TRBC2 was used as the beta constant-region primer. Four rounds of PCR were used to amplify ligated cDNA, with nested alpha and beta constant-region primers being used together with the SP2 primer. TCRdb's own reprocessing of the public reads used fastp at Q25 and MiXCR and kept productive beta chains. Every distinct CDR3 protein forms one entry, paired with its most common genes and DNA. This sample lists just over 80,000 distinct CDR3 sequences; roughly 9.3% were detected once. Together, the top ten hold 1.2% of the sample. Sequencing input: naive CD8+ T cells from blood. The cell subset or site label here, explained by the study, means: naive T cells, CD45RA high CD27+. The source is a human donor in good health.

The chain uses TRBV11-2 and TRBJ1-6; TRBD1 is a possible D gene (5 bases). The germline V and J ends were trimmed by 1 base and 9 bases, with 7 bases remaining between them. The CDR3 runs 13 residues. From germline, CDR1 is SGHAT and CDR2 FQNNGV. CDR3: CASSLGGASPLHF. The CDR3 bases are TGTGCCAGCAGCTTAGGAGGGGCTTCACCCCTCCACTTT.

Ten or more counts support this clonotype. This chain joins TRBV7-9 and TRBJ2-7; TRBD2 matches at 9 bases. V gave up 8 bases and J gave up 1 base; unmatched junction bases: 3. Germline CDR1 is SEHNR and CDR2 is FQNEAQ (reference sequence). This CDR3 contains 13 residues. CDR3 sequence reads: CASRLAESYEQYF. The CDR3 coding sequence is TGTGCCAGCCGACTAGCGGAGTCCTACGAGCAGTACTTC. Full variable domain (remainder filled in from reference TRBV7-9 and TRBJ2-7): DTGVSQNPRHKITKRGQNVTFRCDPISEHNRLYWYRQTLGQGPEFLTYFQNEAQLEKSRLLSDRFSAERPKGSFSTLEIQRTEQGDSAMYLCASRLAESYEQYFGPGTRLTVT.

This clonotype was detected many times. This chain connects TRBV5-6 to TRBJ2-7; no reliable D call. Per the germline V gene, CDR1 is SGHDT and CDR2 is YYEEEE. The CDR3 has 14 residues. Deletions cut 0 bases from V and 3 bases from J, with 10 bases between. CDR3 nucleotides: TGTGCCAGCAGCTTGGACGGCTACATCTACGAGCAGTACTTC. This codes for CASSLDGYIYEQYF.

This clonotype was seen more than once but under ten times. This chain links TRBV7-2 with TRBJ2-6, with D possibly being TRBD1 or TRBD2 (5 bases each). The CDR3 length is 15 residues. Between the trimmed V and J ends, which lost 3 bases and 0 bases, there was a span of 6 bases. Germline CDR1 reads SGHTA; CDR2 reads FQGNSA. CDR3 in amino acids: CASSLGTSGANVLTF. The CDR3 DNA follows: TGTGCCAGCAGCTTGGGGACCTCTGGGGCCAACGTCCTGACTTTC. The whole variable domain, remainder taken from reference TRBV7-2 and TRBJ2-6, is GAGVSQSPSNKVTEKGKDVELRCDPISGHTALYWYRQSLGQGLEFLIYFQGNSAPDKSGLPSDRFSAERTGGSVSTLTIQRTQQEDSAVYLCASSLGTSGANVLTFGAGSRLTVL.

There are many counts of this clonotype. The chain uses TRBV10-1 and TRBJ2-5; D is possibly TRBD2 (6 bases). With 3 bases removed from V and 5 bases from J, the gap between germline ends came to 19 bases. The germline gives CDR1 WNHNN, CDR2 SYGVQD (reference sequence). The length of the CDR3 is 16 residues. The chain's CDR3 is CASSDRGTGEMETQYF. In nucleotides, the CDR3 is TGCGCCAGCAGTGACCGAGGGACGGGAGAAATGGAGACCCAGTACTTC.

Many counts were recorded for this clonotype. The chain is built from TRBV7-9 and TRBJ1-6; D gene uncertain. Germline loops: CDR1 SEHNR, CDR2 FQNEAQ (reference sequence). The V end was cut by 1 base, the J end by 2 bases, with 6 bases between. The CDR3 covers 15 residues. CDR3 region: CASSLGAAYNSPLHF. The CDR3 DNA follows: TGTGCCAGCAGCTTAGGGGCAGCCTATAATTCACCCCTCCACTTT.

This clonotype was seen at least ten times. This chain links TRBV20-1 with TRBJ2-1; possible D gene TRBD2, 6 bases. The germline V and J ends were trimmed by 5 bases and 4 bases, with 15 bases remaining between them. Per germline, CDR1 DFQATT and CDR2 SNEGSKA (reference sequence). This CDR3 is built from 14 residues. CDR3 amino acids: CSAGPRGGYNEQFF. CDR3 in DNA: TGCAGTGCTGGTCCAAGAGGAGGGTACAATGAGCAGTTCTTC.

The table lists this clonotype with many counts. The rearrangement uses TRBV4-1 and TRBJ2-2; 7 bases fit TRBD2. After removal of 0 bases from V and 7 bases from J, the junction contained 5 bases not matched to a gene. There are 15 residues in the CDR3. Germline V gene sequence: CDR1 MGHRA, CDR2 YSYEKL. The CDR3 DNA follows: TGCGCCAGCAGCCAAGATGGGCGGGGGTTCGGGGAGCTGTTTTTT. This translates into CASSQDGRGFGELFF.

In this sample, this clonotype turned up many times. The chain couples TRBV4-1 to TRBJ2-7; D might be TRBD1 (6 bases). Germline CDR1 and CDR2: MGHRA and YSYEKL. This CDR3 comprises 14 residues. V was trimmed by 2 bases and J by 4 bases, leaving 12 bases between them. CDR3 in amino acids: CASSQWDTNYEQYF. The DNA of the CDR3 is TGCGCCAGCAGCCAATGGGACACCAATTACGAGCAGTACTTC.

The sample holds many counts of this clonotype. The chain has TRBV30 and TRBJ2-7; 7 positions agree with TRBD2. Germline V gene sequence: CDR1 GTSNPN, CDR2 SVGIG (reference sequence). V lost 4 bases to trimming and J lost 4 bases; unmatched junction nucleotides: 7. The CDR3 is made up of 13 amino acids. CDR3 sequence (DNA): TGTGCCTGGACTAGCGGTCGACTTTACGAGCAGTACTTC. Protein product: CAWTSGRLYEQYF.

This clonotype was seen ten or more times. The chain employs TRBV6-5 and TRBJ2-3, with 13 nucleotides matching TRBD2. The CDR3 totals 18 residues. Germline CDR1 reads MNHEY; CDR2 reads SVGAGI. Losses at the gene ends were 0 bases for V and 6 bases for J; bases not matched to a gene: 9. This CDR3 reads CASSYSGSGLAGADTQYF. Written as DNA, the CDR3 is TGTGCCAGCAGTTACTCGGGCTCCGGACTAGCGGGAGCTGATACGCAGTATTTT.

This clonotype was observed many times. The chain recombines TRBV10-3 with TRBJ1-5; D unresolved. Trimming shortened V by 11 bases and J by 11 bases, and 19 bases separated the two germline ends. Germline V CDR1 and CDR2: ENHRY, SYGVKD. The CDR3 is made up of 12 amino acids. As DNA, the CDR3 is TGTGCCCTCGGGCTGTGGTTGGCAGCCCAGCATTTT. It codes for CALGLWLAAQHF.

The chain joins TRBV7-9 to TRBJ2-7; the D is unclear. The CDR3 loop spans 12 amino acids. Germline V gene data show CDR1 as SEHNR and CDR2 as FQNEAQ (reference sequence). Trimming shortened V by 8 bases and J by 3 bases, and 11 bases separated the two germline ends. The CDR3 is CASSTLDYEQYF. CDR3 nucleotides: TGTGCCAGCTCTACATTGGACTACGAGCAGTACTTC.

This clonotype was seen repeatedly, ten times or more. In DNA form, the CDR3 reads TGTGCCAGCAGCTTGGGGCCGGGCATGAACACTGAAGCTTTCTTT. Translation: CASSLGPGMNTEAFF. The rearrangement links TRBV5-5 to TRBJ1-1; D remains ambiguous. The V gene lost 0 bases and the J gene lost 0 bases, with 9 bases spanning the gap. The germline V gene has CDR1 SGHKS and CDR2 YYEKEE (reference sequence). The CDR3 is 15 amino acids.

The CDR3 DNA reads as TGTGCCAGCAGCTCCTACGGGAGGGGCTACAATGAGCAGTTCTTC. Protein: CASSSYGRGYNEQFF. The chain joins TRBV7-1 to TRBJ2-1; 8 bases fit TRBD2. TRBV7-1 is noted as an ORF with a role that remains uncertain. With 3 bases clipped from V and 3 bases from J, the junction kept 4 bases outside the gene matches. There are 15 residues in the CDR3.

This chain joins TRBV18 and TRBJ2-7; no reliable D call. The CDR3 runs 15 residues. Germline CDR1 is KGHSH and CDR2 is LQKENI. V lost 3 bases, J lost 5 bases, and 17 bases lay in between. CDR3 sequence (DNA): TGTGCCAGCTCACCTCCGGTAGGCGGCTACCACGAGCAGTACTTC. It codes for CASSPPVGGYHEQYF.

This chain uses TRBV29-1 with TRBJ1-2; possibly TRBD1 for D (5 bases). The germline CDR1 and CDR2 sequences are SQVTM and ANQGSEA. V gave up 4 bases and J gave up 6 bases, with 12 bases separating them. This CDR3 contains 12 residues. CDR3 DNA sequence: TGCAGCGTTGGGGTCAGGGCCAATGGCTACACCTTC. Its protein product is CSVGVRANGYTF.

This rearrangement joins TRBV7-9 to TRBJ1-6, with D maybe TRBD1 (5 bases). This CDR3 has 15 residues. Germline V gives CDR1 SEHNR, CDR2 FQNEAQ (reference sequence). Trimming stripped 5 bases from V and 10 bases from J, with 18 bases between. Here the CDR3 DNA reads TGTGCCAGCAGCAACTTCCGGGACCTAGTATCACCCCTCCACTTT. It is translated as CASSNFRDLVSPLHF.

V is TRBV9 and J is TRBJ2-1; 11 nucleotides match TRBD2. The germline CDR1 and CDR2 sequences are SGDLS and YYNGEE. J gave up 12 bases and V 0 bases, and 14 bases lay outside the gene matches. This CDR3 has 17 amino acids. In nucleotides, the CDR3 is TGTGCCAGCAGCGTAGTCGCTAGCGGGAGGCGTATGGACGGGCAGTTCTTC. Protein: CASSVVASGRRMDGQFF.

The chain has TRBV9 and TRBJ1-3; D call uncertain. V gave up 4 bases and J gave up 4 bases, with 12 bases separating them. CDR1 is SGDLS, CDR2 YYNGEE, per germline. This CDR3 is built from 14 residues. The CDR3 here is CASSPSIAGNTIYF. Written as DNA, the CDR3 is TGTGCCAGCAGCCCCAGCATAGCAGGAAACACCATATATTTT.

Ten or more counts support this clonotype. The rearrangement links TRBV14 to TRBJ1-5; D is unclear. The CDR3 has 13 amino acids. The germline V and J ends were trimmed by 3 bases and 1 base, with 4 bases remaining between them. CDR1 and CDR2 (germline): SGHDN, FVKESK. As DNA, the CDR3 is TGTGCCAGCAGCCACACGAGCAATCAGCCCCAGCATTTT. It encodes CASSHTSNQPQHF. The full variable domain, in which reference TRBV14 and TRBJ1-5 provide the parts outside the CDR3, is EAGVTQFPSHSVIEKGQTVTLRCDPISGHDNLYWYRRVMGKEIKFLLHFVKESKQDESGMPNNRFLAERTGGTYSTLKVQPAELEDSGVYFCASSHTSNQPQHFGDGTRLSIL.

The chain couples TRBV14 to TRBJ2-1; D is ambiguous. Germline V gene data show CDR1 as SGHDN and CDR2 as FVKESK. Trimming left V 0 bases short and J 3 bases short, with 12 bases between. This CDR3 contains 16 residues. The CDR3 is CASSQDWSAIYNEQFF. CDR3 sequence (DNA): TGTGCCAGCAGCCAAGATTGGTCAGCTATCTACAATGAGCAGTTCTTC.

In this sample, this clonotype turned up many times. This chain connects TRBV29-1 to TRBJ2-4, with 8 bases lining up with TRBD1. J lost 9 bases, V lost 1 base, and 11 bases had no gene match. There are 15 residues in the CDR3. CDR1 is SQVTM, CDR2 ANQGSEA, per germline. In DNA, the CDR3 is TGCAGCGTTGAAGGGGTGAGACAGGGGCGGGTCATTCAGTACTTC. Protein product: CSVEGVRQGRVIQYF.

This clonotype was seen at least ten times. The chain couples TRBV27 to TRBJ1-2, with D uncertain. V was cut by 5 bases and J by 2 bases, with 15 bases left in between. CDR1 is MNHEY and CDR2 is SMNVEV in the germline V gene (reference sequence). The CDR3 has 15 residues. Here the CDR3 reads CASSTIGNTNYGYTF. The DNA for the CDR3 is TGTGCCAGCAGTACGATAGGGAACACGAACTATGGCTACACCTTC.

The genes are TRBV4-1 and TRBJ2-7; TRBD1 is a possible D gene (5 bases). V was trimmed by 1 base and J by 4 bases, leaving 14 bases between them. Germline assignment: CDR1 MGHRA and CDR2 YSYEKL. This CDR3 has 15 amino acids. This CDR3 reads CASSQALGQGYEQYF. In nucleotides, the CDR3 is TGCGCCAGCAGCCAAGCCTTGGGGCAGGGATACGAGCAGTACTTC.

This clonotype was seen many times. This chain links TRBV27 with TRBJ1-1; D is possibly TRBD1 (6 bases). The CDR3 is 14 residues long. The V end lost 2 bases, the J end lost 5 bases, and 12 bases lay between the germline ends. Per germline, CDR1 MNHEY and CDR2 SMNVEV (reference sequence). The CDR3: CASSLAGARTEAFF. The CDR3 bases are TGTGCCAGCAGTTTAGCGGGGGCGCGGACTGAAGCTTTCTTT.

This clonotype was counted many times. This chain connects TRBV12-3 or TRBV12-4 to TRBJ2-7; 7 positions match TRBD2. CDR3 length: 14 residues. V lost 6 bases to trimming and J lost 3 bases; unmatched junction nucleotides: 8. DNA of the CDR3: TGTGCCAGCAGCACCCTAGCGGAAAGCTACGAGCAGTACTTC. This encodes CASSTLAESYEQYF.

This rearrangement joins TRBV4-1 to TRBJ1-1; D possibly corresponds to TRBD1 (5 bases). Germline loops: CDR1 MGHRA, CDR2 YSYEKL. V gave up 4 bases and J gave up 7 bases, with 16 bases separating them. CDR3 length: 14 residues. The DNA for the CDR3 is TGCGCCAGCAGCCGATCGGGGACGGGGATTGAAGCTTTCTTT. This codes for CASSRSGTGIEAFF.

Many counts were recorded for this clonotype. The V gene is TRBV27, the J gene TRBJ2-7; D not certain. Germline V gives CDR1 MNHEY, CDR2 SMNVEV (reference sequence). The CDR3 spans 13 residues. V was shortened by 2 bases and J by 6 bases, with 11 bases between the two germline ends. CDR3 loop: CASSLRTPREQYF. CDR3 DNA sequence: TGTGCCAGCAGTTTAAGGACGCCTCGCGAGCAGTACTTC.

In this sample, this clonotype turned up many times. The chain joins TRBV7-9 to TRBJ2-5; D may be TRBD1 (5 bases). Germline loops: CDR1 SEHNR, CDR2 FQNEAQ (reference sequence). Trimming shortened V by 5 bases and J by 2 bases, and 18 bases separated the two germline ends. This CDR3 spans 16 amino acids. The CDR3 DNA reads TGTGCCAGCAGCCCTCCTGACAGACACCTTCAAGAGACCCAGTACTTC. Amino acid sequence: CASSPPDRHLQETQYF.

A few counts support this clonotype. The J gene is TRBJ2-6, the V gene TRBV2; 9 bases are a match to TRBD1. The V gene end was trimmed by 7 bases and the J gene end by 1 base; junction bases not matched to a gene: 11. Germline V lookup: CDR1 SNHLY, CDR2 FYNNEI. This CDR3 region has 18 residues. DNA of the CDR3: TGTGCCAGCATGGGGACAGGGACAATCCCTTCTGGGGCCAACGTCCTGACTTTC. As protein: CASMGTGTIPSGANVLTF.